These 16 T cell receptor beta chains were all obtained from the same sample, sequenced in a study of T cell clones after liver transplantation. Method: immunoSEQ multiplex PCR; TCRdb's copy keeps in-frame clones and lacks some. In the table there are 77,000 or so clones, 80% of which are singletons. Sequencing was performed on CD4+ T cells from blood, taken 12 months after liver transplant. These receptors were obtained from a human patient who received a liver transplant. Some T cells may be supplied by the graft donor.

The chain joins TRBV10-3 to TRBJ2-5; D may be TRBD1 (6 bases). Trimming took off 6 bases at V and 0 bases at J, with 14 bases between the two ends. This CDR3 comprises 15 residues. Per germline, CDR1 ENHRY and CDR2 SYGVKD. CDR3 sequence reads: CAISAGDPYQETQYF. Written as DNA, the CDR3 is TGTGCCATCAGCGCAGGGGACCCGTACCAAGAGACCCAGTACTTC.

CDR3 region: CASTAGGLYNEQFF. The CDR3 bases are TGTGCCAGCACGGCGGGAGGGCTATACAATGAGCAGTTCTTC. The chain links TRBV27 to TRBJ2-1; 9 bases fit TRBD2. Germline trimming cut 7 bases from V and 4 bases from J; bases unmatched to any gene: 5. Looked up from germline, CDR1 is MNHEY and CDR2 is SMNVEV (reference sequence). CDR3 length equals 14 residues.

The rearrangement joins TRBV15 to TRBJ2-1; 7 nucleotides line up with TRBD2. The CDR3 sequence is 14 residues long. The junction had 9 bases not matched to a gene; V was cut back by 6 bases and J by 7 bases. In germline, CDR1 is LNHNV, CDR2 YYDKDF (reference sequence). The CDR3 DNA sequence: TGTGCCACCAGACCGGGCGGGAGTCGAAATGAGCAGTTCTTC. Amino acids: CATRPGGSRNEQFF. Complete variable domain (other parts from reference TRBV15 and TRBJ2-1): DAMVIQNPRYQVTQFGKPVTLSCSQTLNHNVMYWYQQKSSQAPKLLFHYYDKDFNNEADTPDNFQSRRPNTSFCFLDIRSPGLGDTAMYLCATRPGGSRNEQFFGPGTRLTVL.

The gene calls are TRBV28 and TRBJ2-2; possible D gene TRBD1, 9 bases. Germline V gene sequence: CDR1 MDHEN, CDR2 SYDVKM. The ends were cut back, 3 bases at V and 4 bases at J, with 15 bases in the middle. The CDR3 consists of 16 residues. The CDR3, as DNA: TGTGCCAGCAGTTTTAGCGGGACAGGGTTCACCGGGGAGCTGTTTTTT. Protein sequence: CASSFSGTGFTGELFF.

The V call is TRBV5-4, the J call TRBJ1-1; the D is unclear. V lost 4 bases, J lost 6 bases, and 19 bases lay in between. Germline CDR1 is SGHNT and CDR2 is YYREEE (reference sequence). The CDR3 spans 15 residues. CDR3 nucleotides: TGTGCCAGCAGCCGTACCGGGCTCCCACTGGCTGAAGCTTTCTTT. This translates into CASSRTGLPLAEAFF.

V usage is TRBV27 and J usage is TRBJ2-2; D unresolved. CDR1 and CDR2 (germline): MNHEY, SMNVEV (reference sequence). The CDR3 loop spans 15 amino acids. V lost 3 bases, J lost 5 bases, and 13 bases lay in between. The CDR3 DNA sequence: TGTGCCAGCAGTTTTAGGCAGATCGGGACCGGGGAGCTGTTTTTT. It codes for CASSFRQIGTGELFF.

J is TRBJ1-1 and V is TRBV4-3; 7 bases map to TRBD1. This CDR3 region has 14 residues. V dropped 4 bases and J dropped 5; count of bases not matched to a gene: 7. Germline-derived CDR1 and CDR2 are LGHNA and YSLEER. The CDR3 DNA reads TGCGCCAGCAGCCGCCTAGGGGGCTGGACTGAAGCTTTCTTT. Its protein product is CASSRLGGWTEAFF.

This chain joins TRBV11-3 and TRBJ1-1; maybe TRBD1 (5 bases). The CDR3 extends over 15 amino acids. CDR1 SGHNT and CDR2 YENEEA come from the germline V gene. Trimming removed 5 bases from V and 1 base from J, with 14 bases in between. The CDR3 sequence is CASSGGSGENTEAFF. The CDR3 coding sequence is TGTGCCAGCAGCGGGGGTTCGGGTGAGAACACTGAAGCTTTCTTT.

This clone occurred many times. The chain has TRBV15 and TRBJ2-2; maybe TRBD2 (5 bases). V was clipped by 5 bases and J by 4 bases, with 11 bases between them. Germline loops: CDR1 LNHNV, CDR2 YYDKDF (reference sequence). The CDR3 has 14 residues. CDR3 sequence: CATSPGFTTGELFF. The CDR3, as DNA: TGTGCCACCAGCCCGGGGTTTACCACCGGGGAGCTGTTTTTT.

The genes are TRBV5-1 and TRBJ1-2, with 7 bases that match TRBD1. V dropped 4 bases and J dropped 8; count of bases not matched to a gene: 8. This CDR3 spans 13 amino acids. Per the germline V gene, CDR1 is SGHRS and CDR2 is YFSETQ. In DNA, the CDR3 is TGCGCCAGCAGCCCCCAGACAGGGACAGGCTACACCTTC. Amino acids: CASSPQTGTGYTF.

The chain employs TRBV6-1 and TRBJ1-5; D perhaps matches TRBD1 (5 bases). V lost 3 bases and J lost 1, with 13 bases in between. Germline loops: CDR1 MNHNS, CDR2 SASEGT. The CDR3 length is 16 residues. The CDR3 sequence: CASSDMARVSNQPQHF. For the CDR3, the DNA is TGTGCCAGCAGTGATATGGCCAGGGTGAGCAATCAGCCCCAGCATTTT.

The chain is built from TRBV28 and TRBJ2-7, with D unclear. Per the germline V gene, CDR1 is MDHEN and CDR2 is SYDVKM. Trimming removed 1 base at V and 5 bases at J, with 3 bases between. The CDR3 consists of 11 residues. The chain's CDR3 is CASSLSHEQYF. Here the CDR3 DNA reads TGTGCCAGCAGTTTATCTCACGAGCAGTACTTC. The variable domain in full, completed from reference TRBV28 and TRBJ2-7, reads DVKVTQSSRYLVKRTGEKVFLECVQDMDHENMFWYRQDPGLGLRLIYFSYDVKMKEKGDIPEGYSVSREKKERFSLILESASTNQTSMYLCASSLSHEQYFGPGTRLTVT.

The DNA for the CDR3 is TGTGCCAGCAGCCCCACGGGACAGGTGCGCACAGATACGCAGTATTTT. This codes for CASSPTGQVRTDTQYF. The gene calls are TRBV7-2 and TRBJ2-3; 8 bases fit TRBD1. The CDR3 has 16 amino acids. J lost 1 base, V lost 5 bases, and 8 bases had no gene match. Germline V gene sequence: CDR1 SGHTA, CDR2 FQGNSA.

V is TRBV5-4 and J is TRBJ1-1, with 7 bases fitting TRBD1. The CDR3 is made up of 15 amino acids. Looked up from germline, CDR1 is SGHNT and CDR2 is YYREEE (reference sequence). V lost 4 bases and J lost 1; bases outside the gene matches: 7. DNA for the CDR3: TGTGCCAGCAGCCTGGGAGGGGGCCGGAACACTGAAGCTTTCTTT. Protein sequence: CASSLGGGRNTEAFF.

CDR3 DNA: TGTGCCAGCTCACCGGACGATCAGGGGACCCAGTACTTC. Its translation: CASSPDDQGTQYF. The chain uses TRBV18 and TRBJ2-5; D might be TRBD1 (5 bases). The CDR3 sequence is 13 residues long. CDR1 and CDR2 from the germline V gene are KGHSH and LQKENI. Trimming removed 3 bases from V and 7 bases from J, with 12 bases in between.

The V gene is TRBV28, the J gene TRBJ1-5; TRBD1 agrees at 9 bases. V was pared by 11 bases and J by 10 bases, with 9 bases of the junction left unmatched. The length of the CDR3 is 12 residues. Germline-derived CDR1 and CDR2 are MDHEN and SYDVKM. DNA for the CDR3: TGTGCCTCCGGGACAGGGACGCGACCCCAGCATTTT. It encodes CASGTGTRPQHF.